The clone carrying this TCR beta chain is categorized as medium-sized. The target antigen is unknown. A read error may produce the germline difference seen at one junction end. The data were produced by immunoSEQ multiplex PCR, yet TCRdb's version contains in-frame clones alone and is incomplete. Among roughly 2,600 clones listed, roughly 25% were seen once. This sample stems from a study of T cells in localized non-small cell lung cancer. The CDR3 extends over 14 amino acids. The V gene's germline CDR1 is MNHGY and CDR2 SAAAGT. Study-level results: Since sequencing was restricted to only one region of the tumor, intratumor heterogeneity remains a possibility. Longer survival (overall) was linked to higher T cell density in blood.

Specimen: lung tumor tissue, collected before any cancer treatment. The clonotype was recovered from a female donor of 60 years or more with stage III lung adenocarcinoma. The chain uses TRBV6-8 and TRBJ2-7; D perhaps matches TRBD2 (5 bases). This CDR3 reads CASSDSGKPHEQYF. The CDR3 DNA sequence: TGTGCCAGCAGTGACTCCGGGAAACCACACGAGCAGTACTTC.